The clone carrying this T cell receptor beta chain has a count of ten or more. Attachment of unique molecular identifiers to individual cDNA molecules was performed. Each CDR3 protein is one row after TCRdb ran MiXCR on the 5' RACE reads. The sample has 25,000 to 35,000 distinct CDR3 sequences, roughly 4.5% seen once. This record belongs to a study of early T cells in non-severe SARS-CoV-2 infection. Germline CDR1 is GTSNPN and CDR2 is SVGIG (reference sequence). V was shortened by 0 bases and J by 7 bases, with 10 bases between the two germline ends. This CDR3 spans 13 amino acids. J is TRBJ1-5 and V is TRBV30; D is uncertain. The sequence was collected from an adult who was a healthcare worker with PCR-confirmed SARS-CoV-2 infection or an uninfected control (not recorded which). The sample comprised whole blood. Written as DNA, the CDR3 is TGTGCCTGGAGTGTTAAGGGCCCACAGCCCCAGCATTTT. Translation: CAWSVKGPQPQHF.